The T cell receptor (beta chain) described here comes from a study of cytomegalovirus exposure and HLA in healthy donors. 13 Jbeta primers and 60 Vbeta primers were used for the PCR. Clones were sequenced by immunoSEQ multiplex PCR, and TCRdb holds only the in-frame ones, with some missing. The table lists 150,000 to 200,000 clones, 85% of them singletons. Trimming removed 4 bases from V and 5 bases from J; junction bases left unmatched: 5. The germline CDR1 and CDR2 sequences are MNHNY and SVGAGI (reference sequence). CDR3 length equals 13 residues. The genes are TRBV6-6 and TRBJ2-7, with 7 bases fitting TRBD1. The sample consisted of PBMCs. This TCR derives from a woman aged 45-65 years in good health and CMV-seronegative. The CDR3 DNA sequence: TGTGCCAGCAGTTCCAACAGGGGAAACGAGCAGTACTTC. This sequence encodes CASSSNRGNEQYF.